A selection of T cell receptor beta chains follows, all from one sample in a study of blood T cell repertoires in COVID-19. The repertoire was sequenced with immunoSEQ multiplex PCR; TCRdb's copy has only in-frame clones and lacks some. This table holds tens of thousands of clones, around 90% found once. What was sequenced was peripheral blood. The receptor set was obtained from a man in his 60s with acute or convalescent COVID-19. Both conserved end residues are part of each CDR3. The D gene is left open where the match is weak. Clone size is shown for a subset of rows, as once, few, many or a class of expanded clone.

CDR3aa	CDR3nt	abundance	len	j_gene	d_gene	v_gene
CSALNTGELFF	TGCAGCGCCCTTAACACCGGGGAGCTGTTTTTT	.	11	TRBJ2-2	.	TRBV29-1
CASSLVSGRGETQYF	TGTGCCAGCAGCTTAGTGAGCGGGAGAGGGGAGACCCAGTACTTC	.	15	TRBJ2-5	TRBD2	TRBV11-2
CASSYRDRFMNTEAFF	TGTGCCAGCAGTTACAGGGACAGATTCATGAACACTGAAGCTTTCTTT	once	16	TRBJ1-1	TRBD1	TRBV6-5
CASSIGTPNTEAFF	TGTGCCAGCAGTATCGGGACACCGAACACTGAAGCTTTCTTT	.	14	TRBJ1-1	.	TRBV6-5
CASSPRLVNNEQFF	TGTGCCAGCAGCCCCAGACTCGTTAACAATGAGCAGTTCTTC	.	14	TRBJ2-1	.	TRBV7-2
CASSWETGLNSPLHF	TGCGCCAGCAGCTGGGAGACAGGGTTGAATTCACCCCTCCACTTT	.	15	TRBJ1-6	TRBD1	TRBV5-1
CASSQREKDTGELFF	TGCGCCAGCAGCCAGAGGGAGAAGGACACCGGGGAGCTGTTTTTT	.	15	TRBJ2-2	.	TRBV4-1
CASSELGLAGGELFF	TGTGCCAGCAGCGAGTTAGGACTAGCAGGCGGGGAGCTGTTTTTT	.	15	TRBJ2-2	TRBD2	TRBV7-9
CASSEPGDKTYEQYF	TGTGCCAGCAGTGAACCCGGGGACAAAACCTACGAGCAGTACTTC	.	15	TRBJ2-7	.	TRBV6-1
CASSLSWGFYYGYTF	TGTGCCAGCAGTTTATCGTGGGGCTTTTACTATGGCTACACCTTC	.	15	TRBJ1-2	.	TRBV27
CASKNNPSTGNTIYF	TGTGCCAGCAAGAACAACCCAAGTACCGGAAACACCATATATTTT	.	15	TRBJ1-3	.	TRBV2
CASSLRGNVNTGELFF	TGTGCCAGCAGCTTAAGGGGTAACGTGAACACCGGGGAGCTGTTTTTT	.	16	TRBJ2-2	.	TRBV7-2
CASSPGLALRYF	TGTGCCAGCAGCCCGGGACTAGCCCTAAGGTACTTC	.	12	TRBJ2-7	TRBD2	TRBV3-1/TRBV3-2
CAWSQNSYEQYF	TGTGCCTGGTCACAAAACTCCTACGAGCAGTACTTC	few	12	TRBJ2-7	.	TRBV30
CASSLAGGTWNQPQHF	TGTGCCAGCAGCTTGGCCGGGGGAACTTGGAATCAGCCCCAGCATTTT	.	16	TRBJ1-5	.	TRBV5-6
CASRTPGGRAYEQYF	TGTGCCAGCAGAACCCCGGGGGGAAGAGCCTACGAGCAGTACTTC	few	15	TRBJ2-7	TRBD2	TRBV6-5
CASSSNGRVQNTEAFF	TGTGCCAGCAGCTCCAATGGGCGGGTACAGAACACTGAAGCTTTCTTT	.	16	TRBJ1-1	.	TRBV11-2
CASSHAGLETQYF	TGTGCCAGCAGCCACGCAGGGTTAGAGACCCAGTACTTC	.	13	TRBJ2-5	.	TRBV3-1/TRBV3-2
CATSISPRGLKDIQYF	TGTGCCACCAGCATCTCTCCTAGGGGTCTTAAAGACATTCAGTACTTC	.	16	TRBJ2-4	.	TRBV15
CASSRREGPYEQYF	TGTGCCAGTAGTAGGCGGGAGGGCCCCTACGAGCAGTACTTC	.	14	TRBJ2-7	TRBD2	TRBV19
CASSPPGGYGYTF	TGTGCCTCCTCCCCCCCCGGCGGCTATGGCTACACCTTC	.	13	TRBJ1-2	.	TRBV28
CASKGLAAGTTNEKLFF	TGCGCCAGCAAAGGTTTGGCAGCAGGAACAACTAATGAAAAACTGTTTTTT	.	17	TRBJ1-4	.	TRBV4-1
CASSQDEGYQPQHF	TGCGCCAGCAGCCAAGATGAGGGATATCAGCCCCAGCATTTT	.	14	TRBJ1-5	.	TRBV4-3
CASLQGVYGYTF	TGTGCCAGCTTACAGGGGGTATATGGCTACACCTTC	.	12	TRBJ1-2	TRBD1	TRBV28
CASSFMRGLSTDTQYF	TGTGCCAGCAGTTTCATGCGGGGGCTTAGCACAGATACGCAGTATTTT	few	16	TRBJ2-3	.	TRBV28
CASSVAGGAKNIQYF	TGTGCCAGCAGCGTAGCTGGCGGAGCCAAAAACATTCAGTACTTC	.	15	TRBJ2-4	.	TRBV9
CASSLAGGGNTEAFF	TGTGCCAGCAGCTTAGCGGGAGGGGGGAACACTGAAGCTTTCTTT	.	15	TRBJ1-1	.	TRBV7-8